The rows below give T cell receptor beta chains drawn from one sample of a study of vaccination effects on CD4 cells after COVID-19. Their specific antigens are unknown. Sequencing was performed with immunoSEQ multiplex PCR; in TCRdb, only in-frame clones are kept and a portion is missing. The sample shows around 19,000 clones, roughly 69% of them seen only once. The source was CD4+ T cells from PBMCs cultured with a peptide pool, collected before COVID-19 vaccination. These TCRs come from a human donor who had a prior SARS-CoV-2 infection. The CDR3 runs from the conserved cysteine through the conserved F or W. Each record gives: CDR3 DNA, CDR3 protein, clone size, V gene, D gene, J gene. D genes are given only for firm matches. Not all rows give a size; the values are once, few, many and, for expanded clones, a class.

CDR3nt: TGTGCCAGTAGTCTAGGAACAGGGGGCGTGCAGCCCCAGCATTTT
CDR3aa: CASSLGTGGVQPQHF
abundance: .
v_gene: TRBV19
d_gene: TRBD1
j_gene: TRBJ1-5

CDR3nt: TGTGCCAGCAGCCCCCGGGACCCTGAAGCTTTCTTT
CDR3aa: CASSPRDPEAFF
abundance: .
v_gene: TRBV11-3
d_gene: .
j_gene: TRBJ1-1

CDR3nt: TGTGCCAGCAGCCCCCGGGACAGGGGGCGCGTCGGTTCACCCCTCCACTTT
CDR3aa: CASSPRDRGRVGSPLHF
abundance: .
v_gene: TRBV9
d_gene: TRBD1
j_gene: TRBJ1-6

CDR3nt: TGTGCTAGTGGTTTGGTTATGGGGGGGGGTAATGAGCAGTTCTTC
CDR3aa: CASGLVMGGGNEQFF
abundance: .
v_gene: TRBV12-5
d_gene: TRBD2
j_gene: TRBJ2-1

CDR3nt: TGTGCCAGCAGTCCATCAGGGGGCTACAATCAGCCCCAGCATTTT
CDR3aa: CASSPSGGYNQPQHF
abundance: .
v_gene: TRBV6-5
d_gene: TRBD1
j_gene: TRBJ1-5

CDR3nt: TGTGCCAGCAGCCAAACAAGAGAAGGCCGTGAAGCTTTCTTT
CDR3aa: CASSQTREGREAFF
abundance: few
v_gene: TRBV3-1/TRBV3-2
d_gene: .
j_gene: TRBJ1-1

CDR3nt: TGTGCCAGCAGCTCGATCCAGGGGGCTCTTGGAGGCTACACCTTC
CDR3aa: CASSSIQGALGGYTF
abundance: .
v_gene: TRBV7-8
d_gene: TRBD1
j_gene: TRBJ1-2

CDR3nt: TGCGCCAGCAGCTTGTGGACAGGCGCAACAGATACGCAGTATTTT
CDR3aa: CASSLWTGATDTQYF
abundance: .
v_gene: TRBV5-1
d_gene: TRBD1
j_gene: TRBJ2-3

CDR3nt: TGTGCCAGCAGCTTAGCGGCCGGAGAGACTGGAAACACCATATATTTT
CDR3aa: CASSLAAGETGNTIYF
abundance: .
v_gene: TRBV7-6
d_gene: .
j_gene: TRBJ1-3

CDR3nt: TGCGCCATCCCGGGACTAGCGGGAGGGCGTGTCACAGATACGCAGTATTTT
CDR3aa: CAIPGLAGGRVTDTQYF
abundance: .
v_gene: TRBV10-1
d_gene: TRBD2
j_gene: TRBJ2-3

CDR3nt: TGTGCCAGCAGCTTAAGGGCGAGAGGGGACGATGGCTACACCTTC
CDR3aa: CASSLRARGDDGYTF
abundance: once
v_gene: TRBV7-9
d_gene: .
j_gene: TRBJ1-2

CDR3nt: TGCGCCAGCAGCTACGGGACTACCGAGCAGTACTTC
CDR3aa: CASSYGTTEQYF
abundance: .
v_gene: TRBV5-1
d_gene: TRBD2
j_gene: TRBJ2-7

CDR3nt: TGTGCCAGCAGCGGGGGACAGAGCTCTGGGGCCAACGTCCTGACTTTC
CDR3aa: CASSGGQSSGANVLTF
abundance: .
v_gene: TRBV5-4
d_gene: TRBD1
j_gene: TRBJ2-6

CDR3nt: TGTGCCAGCAAGGGTGTCCTGGGAGAGACCCAGTACTTC
CDR3aa: CASKGVLGETQYF
abundance: .
v_gene: TRBV12-3/TRBV12-4
d_gene: .
j_gene: TRBJ2-5

CDR3nt: TGTGCCAGCAGTTGGGACAGGGGAGGCAATCAGCCCCAGCATTTT
CDR3aa: CASSWDRGGNQPQHF
abundance: .
v_gene: TRBV2
d_gene: TRBD1
j_gene: TRBJ1-5

CDR3nt: TGTGCCAGCAGCTTAGGGGTATGGGAAAACACTGAAGCTTTCTTT
CDR3aa: CASSLGVWENTEAFF
abundance: .
v_gene: TRBV11-2
d_gene: .
j_gene: TRBJ1-1

CDR3nt: TGTGCCAGCAGCTTCCGCGGACAGGTTTTGAGTGGCTACACCTTC
CDR3aa: CASSFRGQVLSGYTF
abundance: .
v_gene: TRBV11-2
d_gene: TRBD1
j_gene: TRBJ1-2

CDR3nt: TGTGCCAGCAGCTTAGTAAGGGGGCAAAACGAGCAGTACTTC
CDR3aa: CASSLVRGQNEQYF
abundance: few
v_gene: TRBV11-3
d_gene: TRBD1
j_gene: TRBJ2-7

CDR3nt: TGTGCCAGCAGCTTGCAAGGGACAGCCAAAAACATTCAGTACTTC
CDR3aa: CASSLQGTAKNIQYF
abundance: once
v_gene: TRBV5-8
d_gene: .
j_gene: TRBJ2-4

CDR3nt: TGTGCCAGCAGCCAAGACCGGGGGGGCGCAAACAATGAGCAGTTCTTC
CDR3aa: CASSQDRGGANNEQFF
abundance: once
v_gene: TRBV3-1/TRBV3-2
d_gene: TRBD2
j_gene: TRBJ2-1

CDR3nt: TGTGCCAGTCGATCCACTAGCACAGATACGCAGTATTTT
CDR3aa: CASRSTSTDTQYF
abundance: .
v_gene: TRBV19
d_gene: .
j_gene: TRBJ2-3

CDR3nt: TGTGCCAGCAGCAGACGGACAGGGAGGGACGCTGAAGCTTTCTTT
CDR3aa: CASSRRTGRDAEAFF
abundance: .
v_gene: TRBV7-6
d_gene: TRBD1
j_gene: TRBJ1-1

CDR3nt: TGCGCCAGCAGCTGGGGAACGTTCACAGATACGCAGTATTTT
CDR3aa: CASSWGTFTDTQYF
abundance: .
v_gene: TRBV5-1
d_gene: .
j_gene: TRBJ2-3

CDR3nt: TGTGCCAGCAGTGAATGGGGGACCCAGCATTTT
CDR3aa: CASSEWGTQHF
abundance: .
v_gene: TRBV6-1
d_gene: .
j_gene: TRBJ1-5

CDR3nt: TGTGCCAGCAGCGTAGCGCCAGGGTACACAGATACGCAGTATTTT
CDR3aa: CASSVAPGYTDTQYF
abundance: .
v_gene: TRBV9
d_gene: .
j_gene: TRBJ2-3

CDR3nt: TGTGCCAGCAGCTTCCAACTAGCCAAAAACATTCAGTACTTC
CDR3aa: CASSFQLAKNIQYF
abundance: .
v_gene: TRBV5-6
d_gene: .
j_gene: TRBJ2-4

CDR3nt: TGCGCCAGCAGCCACCGAACGGCAGGAGGGAATGAAAAACTGTTTTTT
CDR3aa: CASSHRTAGGNEKLFF
abundance: .
v_gene: TRBV4-1
d_gene: .
j_gene: TRBJ1-4

CDR3nt: TGCGCCAGCAGCTTGGACAGGGTGAACACTGAAGCTTTCTTT
CDR3aa: CASSLDRVNTEAFF
abundance: .
v_gene: TRBV5-1
d_gene: .
j_gene: TRBJ1-1

CDR3nt: TGTGCCACCAGCACCGACAGACTAGATACGCAGTATTTT
CDR3aa: CATSTDRLDTQYF
abundance: .
v_gene: TRBV15
d_gene: .
j_gene: TRBJ2-3

CDR3nt: TGTGCCAGCAGTGAATTCGGCCAGCCCAATCAGCCCCAGCATTTT
CDR3aa: CASSEFGQPNQPQHF
abundance: .
v_gene: TRBV6-1
d_gene: .
j_gene: TRBJ1-5

CDR3nt: TGTGCCTGGGAACCTACACGCGGGGAGCTGTTTTTT
CDR3aa: CAWEPTRGELFF
abundance: .
v_gene: TRBV30
d_gene: .
j_gene: TRBJ2-2

CDR3nt: TGTGCCAGTAGTATAGGACTTGCCTTCTACGAGCAGTACTTC
CDR3aa: CASSIGLAFYEQYF
abundance: .
v_gene: TRBV19
d_gene: .
j_gene: TRBJ2-7

CDR3nt: TGTGCCAGCAGCTTCCCGGGGAAGAACACTGAAGCTTTCTTT
CDR3aa: CASSFPGKNTEAFF
abundance: .
v_gene: TRBV12-1
d_gene: .
j_gene: TRBJ1-1

CDR3nt: TGTGCCAGCAGCCCATCGTCCCTAGTCGGCGGGGAGCTGTTTTTT
CDR3aa: CASSPSSLVGGELFF
abundance: few
v_gene: TRBV7-3
d_gene: .
j_gene: TRBJ2-2

CDR3nt: TGTGCCAGCAGCTTAGTGCTGGGGAGCTCCTACGAGCAGTACTTC
CDR3aa: CASSLVLGSSYEQYF
abundance: .
v_gene: TRBV7-8
d_gene: .
j_gene: TRBJ2-7

CDR3nt: TGTGCCAGTAGTATTCGGGGCCCCCCGGAGACCCAGTACTTC
CDR3aa: CASSIRGPPETQYF
abundance: .
v_gene: TRBV19
d_gene: .
j_gene: TRBJ2-5

CDR3nt: TGTGCCAGCAGTGAGGGCTTATTTTGGGGGCTTGGCCAGCCCCAGCATTTT
CDR3aa: CASSEGLFWGLGQPQHF
abundance: .
v_gene: TRBV6-1
d_gene: .
j_gene: TRBJ1-5

CDR3nt: TGTGCCAGCAGACCGGGGGCGGCCGGGGAGCTGTTTTTT
CDR3aa: CASRPGAAGELFF
abundance: .
v_gene: TRBV6-5
d_gene: .
j_gene: TRBJ2-2

CDR3nt: TGCGCCAGTATCTACCGGGAGTACAATGAGCAGTTCTTC
CDR3aa: CASIYREYNEQFF
abundance: few
v_gene: TRBV10-1
d_gene: .
j_gene: TRBJ2-1

CDR3nt: TGTGCCAGCAGCTTTTCCGGCCGGGCTTTCTTT
CDR3aa: CASSFSGRAFF
abundance: .
v_gene: TRBV5-6
d_gene: .
j_gene: TRBJ1-1

CDR3nt: TGTGCCAGCAGCTTGGAGGGCCTTATGAACACTGAAGCTTTCTTT
CDR3aa: CASSLEGLMNTEAFF
abundance: .
v_gene: TRBV5-4
d_gene: .
j_gene: TRBJ1-1

CDR3nt: TGTGCCAGCAGCGTCCCGGGTCCACAATACGAGCAGTACTTC
CDR3aa: CASSVPGPQYEQYF
abundance: few
v_gene: TRBV5-4
d_gene: .
j_gene: TRBJ2-7

CDR3nt: TGTGCCAGCAGCCAAAATTCTGGAGAGACCCAGTACTTC
CDR3aa: CASSQNSGETQYF
abundance: .
v_gene: TRBV3-1/TRBV3-2
d_gene: .
j_gene: TRBJ2-5

CDR3nt: TGTGCCAGTGGTAGGGGAACCGGTGGGTACAATGAGCAGTTCTTC
CDR3aa: CASGRGTGGYNEQFF
abundance: .
v_gene: TRBV25-1
d_gene: .
j_gene: TRBJ2-1

CDR3nt: TGCGCCAGCAGCTTGTTCCTAGCGGGGCAAGAGACCCAGTACTTC
CDR3aa: CASSLFLAGQETQYF
abundance: .
v_gene: TRBV5-1
d_gene: TRBD2
j_gene: TRBJ2-5

CDR3nt: TGTGCCAGCAGCTTTGGGTCGAGGGGGAGCCAGTACTTC
CDR3aa: CASSFGSRGSQYF
abundance: few
v_gene: TRBV7-9
d_gene: .
j_gene: TRBJ2-5

CDR3nt: TGTGCCAGCAGCTTAGTACAGACCTCTGGAAACACCATATATTTT
CDR3aa: CASSLVQTSGNTIYF
abundance: .
v_gene: TRBV7-2
d_gene: .
j_gene: TRBJ1-3

CDR3nt: TGTGCCAGTAGTGGAGCGACTAGCGACAAGGGCTACGAGCAGTACTTC
CDR3aa: CASSGATSDKGYEQYF
abundance: .
v_gene: TRBV19
d_gene: TRBD2
j_gene: TRBJ2-7

CDR3nt: TGTGCCAGCAGTGAATCTCCTGGAAACACCATATATTTT
CDR3aa: CASSESPGNTIYF
abundance: .
v_gene: TRBV2
d_gene: .
j_gene: TRBJ1-3

CDR3nt: TGCGCCAGCAGCTTGAACAGGGGAGGGACAGATACGCAGTATTTT
CDR3aa: CASSLNRGGTDTQYF
abundance: .
v_gene: TRBV5-1
d_gene: .
j_gene: TRBJ2-3

CDR3nt: TGTGCCAGCAGCTTATTGTCGGACTATGGCTACACCTTC
CDR3aa: CASSLLSDYGYTF
abundance: .
v_gene: TRBV7-2
d_gene: .
j_gene: TRBJ1-2

CDR3nt: TGTGCCAGCAGCTTACCCTACAATGAGCAGTTCTTC
CDR3aa: CASSLPYNEQFF
abundance: .
v_gene: TRBV7-2
d_gene: .
j_gene: TRBJ2-1

CDR3nt: TGCGCCAGCAGCCAAGGGACAGGGGGACATGAGCAGTTCTTC
CDR3aa: CASSQGTGGHEQFF
abundance: .
v_gene: TRBV5-1
d_gene: TRBD1
j_gene: TRBJ2-1

CDR3nt: TGTGCCAGCAGCTACATCGATCAGCCCCAGCATTTT
CDR3aa: CASSYIDQPQHF
abundance: few
v_gene: TRBV7-9
d_gene: .
j_gene: TRBJ1-5

CDR3nt: TGTGCCAGCTCACCAATCCCGGGACAGGGTTCACCCCTCCACTTT
CDR3aa: CASSPIPGQGSPLHF
abundance: .
v_gene: TRBV18
d_gene: TRBD1
j_gene: TRBJ1-6

CDR3nt: TGTGCCAGCAGCTCCCGGTGGGTCACTGAAGCTTTCTTT
CDR3aa: CASSSRWVTEAFF
abundance: .
v_gene: TRBV7-2
d_gene: .
j_gene: TRBJ1-1

CDR3nt: TGTGCCACAAGGAGTGAGCCAGGTGTGAATACGCAGTATTTT
CDR3aa: CATRSEPGVNTQYF
abundance: .
v_gene: TRBV19
d_gene: .
j_gene: TRBJ2-3

CDR3nt: TGTGCCACCGCCGGGACTAGCGGGGGAAATACGCAGTATTTT
CDR3aa: CATAGTSGGNTQYF
abundance: .
v_gene: TRBV10-3
d_gene: TRBD2
j_gene: TRBJ2-3

CDR3nt: TGTGCCAGCAGTACCTCTTGGGGGAGCGGTGAGCAGTTCTTC
CDR3aa: CASSTSWGSGEQFF
abundance: .
v_gene: TRBV6-5
d_gene: .
j_gene: TRBJ2-1

CDR3nt: TGTGCCAGCAGCGCCCGTAGGGGGCTAGGGAATTCACCCCTCCACTTT
CDR3aa: CASSARRGLGNSPLHF
abundance: once
v_gene: TRBV7-2
d_gene: TRBD1
j_gene: TRBJ1-6